This TCR beta chain was sequenced in a study of T cell repertoires in aging, cancer and after chemotherapy. On the study more broadly: Paired samples before and after chemotherapy came from glioblastoma patients receiving temozolomide-based therapy. Overall study findings and caveats: Rebound thymic output was suggested by rising median generation probability during chemotherapy in each cancer cohort. In cancer patients, declining TCR diversity with age involved lost richness and lost evenness. The repertoire data cannot show anything about immunological memory following chemotherapy.

TCR beta rearrangements were amplified from peripheral blood genomic DNA. A mixed TRB-A/B primer pool amplified rearranged TRB by multiplex touch-down PCR. TCRdb redid the calling of the multiplex PCR reads with MiXCR, one entry per CDR3 protein. Of about 2,900 distinct CDR3 sequences in the sample, roughly a quarter were seen once. Worth noting for this clonotype: Its antigen is as yet unknown.

The sequenced material came from blood. The sequence was collected from a human donor with a solid tumor.

The DNA for the CDR3 is TGTGCCAGCAGCTCCACCAACAGGGGTGAAGCTTTCTTT. Translation gives CASSSTNRGEAFF. The gene calls are TRBV5-6 and TRBJ1-1, with 7 bases fitting TRBD1. CDR3 length: 13 residues. J gave up 7 bases and V 3 bases, and 6 bases lay outside the gene matches. CDR1 and CDR2 from the germline V gene are SGHDT and YYEEEE.